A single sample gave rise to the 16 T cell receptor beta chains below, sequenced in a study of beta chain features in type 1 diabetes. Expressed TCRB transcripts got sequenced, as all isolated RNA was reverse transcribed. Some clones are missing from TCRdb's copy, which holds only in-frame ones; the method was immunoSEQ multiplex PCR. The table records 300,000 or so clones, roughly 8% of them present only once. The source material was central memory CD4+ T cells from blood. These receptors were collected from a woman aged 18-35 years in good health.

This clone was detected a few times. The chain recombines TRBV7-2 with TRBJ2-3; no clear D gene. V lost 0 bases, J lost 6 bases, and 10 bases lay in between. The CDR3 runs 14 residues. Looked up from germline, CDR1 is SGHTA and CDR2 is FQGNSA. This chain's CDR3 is CASSLARDTDTQYF. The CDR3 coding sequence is TGTGCCAGCAGCTTAGCGCGCGACACTGATACGCAGTATTTT.

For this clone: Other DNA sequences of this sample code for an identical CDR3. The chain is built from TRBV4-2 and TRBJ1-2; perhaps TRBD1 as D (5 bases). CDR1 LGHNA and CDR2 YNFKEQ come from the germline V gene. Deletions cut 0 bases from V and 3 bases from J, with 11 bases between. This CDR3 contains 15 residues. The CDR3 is CASSQDVGLDYGYTF. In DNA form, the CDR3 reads TGTGCCAGCAGCCAAGACGTGGGGCTCGACTATGGCTACACCTTC.

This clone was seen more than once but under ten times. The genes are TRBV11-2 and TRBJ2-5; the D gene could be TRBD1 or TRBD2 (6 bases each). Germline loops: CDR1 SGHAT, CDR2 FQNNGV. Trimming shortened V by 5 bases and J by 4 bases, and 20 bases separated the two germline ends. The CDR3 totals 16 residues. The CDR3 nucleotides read TGTGCCAGCAGCCCAGTTTGGGGGGCATCGGCAGAGACCCAGTACTTC. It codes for CASSPVWGASAETQYF.

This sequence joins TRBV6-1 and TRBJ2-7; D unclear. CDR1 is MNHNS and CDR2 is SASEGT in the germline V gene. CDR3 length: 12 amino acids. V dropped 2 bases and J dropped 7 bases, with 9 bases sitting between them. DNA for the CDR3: TGTGCCAGCAGTGAACAATTGGCGGAGCAGTACTTC. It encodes CASSEQLAEQYF.

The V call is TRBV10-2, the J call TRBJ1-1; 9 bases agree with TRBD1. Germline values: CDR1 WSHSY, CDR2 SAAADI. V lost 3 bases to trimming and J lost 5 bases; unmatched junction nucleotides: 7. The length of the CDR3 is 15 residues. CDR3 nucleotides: TGCGCCAGCAGTGAACAGGGGGCCCTCACGACTGAAGCTTTCTTT. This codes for CASSEQGALTTEAFF.

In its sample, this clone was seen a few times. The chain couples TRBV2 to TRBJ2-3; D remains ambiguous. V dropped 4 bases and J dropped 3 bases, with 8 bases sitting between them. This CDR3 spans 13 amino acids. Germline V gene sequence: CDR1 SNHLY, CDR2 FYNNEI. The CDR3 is CASSVLETDTQYF. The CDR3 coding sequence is TGTGCCAGCAGTGTATTGGAAACAGATACGCAGTATTTT.

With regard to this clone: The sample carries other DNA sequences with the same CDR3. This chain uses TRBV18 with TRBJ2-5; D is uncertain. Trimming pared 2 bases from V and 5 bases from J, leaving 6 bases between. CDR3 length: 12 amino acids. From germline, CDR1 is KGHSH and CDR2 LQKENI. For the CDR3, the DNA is TGTGCCAGCTCACCAGGGCGGGAGACCCAGTACTTC. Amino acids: CASSPGRETQYF. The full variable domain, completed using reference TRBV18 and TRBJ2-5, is NAGVMQNPRHLVRRRGQEARLRCSPMKGHSHVYWYRQLPEEGLKFMVYLQKENIIDESGMPKERFSAEFPKEGPSILRIQQVVRGDSAAYFCASSPGRETQYFGPGTRLLVL.

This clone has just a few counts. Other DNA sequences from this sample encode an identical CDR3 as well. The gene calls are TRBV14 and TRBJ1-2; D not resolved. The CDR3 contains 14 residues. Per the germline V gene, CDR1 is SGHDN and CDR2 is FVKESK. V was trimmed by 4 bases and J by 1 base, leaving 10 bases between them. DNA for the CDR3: TGTGCCAGCAGCCCACATCGGGGTAACTATGGCTACACCTTC. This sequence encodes CASSPHRGNYGYTF.

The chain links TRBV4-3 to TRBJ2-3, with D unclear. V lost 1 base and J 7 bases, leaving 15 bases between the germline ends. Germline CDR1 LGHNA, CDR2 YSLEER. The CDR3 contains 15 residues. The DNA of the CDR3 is TGCGCCAGCAGCCAAGCATTTTCTTCGAGGTATACGCAGTATTTT. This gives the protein CASSQAFSSRYTQYF.

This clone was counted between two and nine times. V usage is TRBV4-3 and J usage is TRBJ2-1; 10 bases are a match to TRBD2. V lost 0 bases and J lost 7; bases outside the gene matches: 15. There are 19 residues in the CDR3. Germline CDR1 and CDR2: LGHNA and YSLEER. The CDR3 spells CASSQESGAGGPQKNEQFF. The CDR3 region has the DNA TGCGCCAGCAGCCAAGAAAGTGGAGCGGGAGGGCCACAGAAAAATGAGCAGTTCTTC.

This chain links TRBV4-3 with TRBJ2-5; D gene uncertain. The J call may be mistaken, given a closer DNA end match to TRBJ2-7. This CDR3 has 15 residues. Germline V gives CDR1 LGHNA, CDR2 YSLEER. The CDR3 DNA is TGCGCCAGCAGCCCAGCTAGTGTGACACCCTACGAGCAGTACTTC. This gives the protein CASSPASVTPYEQYF.

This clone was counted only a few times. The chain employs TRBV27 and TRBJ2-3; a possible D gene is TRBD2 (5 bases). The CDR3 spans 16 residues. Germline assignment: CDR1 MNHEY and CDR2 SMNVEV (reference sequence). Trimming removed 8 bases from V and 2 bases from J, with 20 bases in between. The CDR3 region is CASGPLLATATDTQYF. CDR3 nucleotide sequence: TGTGCCAGCGGCCCCCTTCTAGCTACCGCCACAGATACGCAGTATTTT.

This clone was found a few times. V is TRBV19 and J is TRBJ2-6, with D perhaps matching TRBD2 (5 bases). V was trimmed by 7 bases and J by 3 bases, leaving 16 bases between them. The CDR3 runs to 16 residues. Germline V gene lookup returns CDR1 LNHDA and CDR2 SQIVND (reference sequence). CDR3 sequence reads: CASTGLPAGGANVLTF. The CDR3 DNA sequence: TGTGCCAGTACCGGACTTCCTGCCGGTGGGGCCAACGTCCTGACTTTC.

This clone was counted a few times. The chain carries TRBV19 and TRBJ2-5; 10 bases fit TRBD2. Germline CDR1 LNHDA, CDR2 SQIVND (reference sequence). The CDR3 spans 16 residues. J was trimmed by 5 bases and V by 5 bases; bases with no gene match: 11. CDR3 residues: CASSVTRTSGIETQYF. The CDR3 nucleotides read TGTGCCAGTAGTGTTACACGGACTAGCGGAATCGAGACCCAGTACTTC.

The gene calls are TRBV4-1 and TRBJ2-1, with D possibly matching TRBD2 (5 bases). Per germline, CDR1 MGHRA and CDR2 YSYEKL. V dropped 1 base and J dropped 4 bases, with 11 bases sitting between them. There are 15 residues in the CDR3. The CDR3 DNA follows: TGCGCCAGCAGCCAAGTGATAGCGAATTACAATGAGCAGTTCTTC. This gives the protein CASSQVIANYNEQFF.

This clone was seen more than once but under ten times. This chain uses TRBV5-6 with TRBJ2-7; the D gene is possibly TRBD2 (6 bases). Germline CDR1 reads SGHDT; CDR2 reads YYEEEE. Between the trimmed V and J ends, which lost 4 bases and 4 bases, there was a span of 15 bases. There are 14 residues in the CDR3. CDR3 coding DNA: TGTGCCAGCAGCCGCCCGGGAGCCAGTTACGAGCAGTACTTC. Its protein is CASSRPGASYEQYF.